Listed here is a single TCR beta chain. This sample stems from a study of blood T cell repertoires in COVID-19. The germline V gene has CDR1 SGHAT and CDR2 FQDESV (reference sequence). The CDR3 runs 14 residues. Deletions cut 8 bases from V and 3 bases from J, with 13 bases between. Assay used: immunoSEQ multiplex PCR; TCRdb lists only in-frame clones, some missing. The table has a few hundred thousand clones, 85% to 90% seen once. Sequencing input: peripheral blood. The chain combines TRBV11-1 with TRBJ2-2; D perhaps matches TRBD1 (6 bases). This sequence was found in an older woman with COVID-19, enrolled during active disease. CDR3 protein: CASSRRQDTGELFF. The CDR3 region has the DNA TGTGCCAGCTCCCGTAGACAGGACACCGGGGAGCTGTTTTTT.